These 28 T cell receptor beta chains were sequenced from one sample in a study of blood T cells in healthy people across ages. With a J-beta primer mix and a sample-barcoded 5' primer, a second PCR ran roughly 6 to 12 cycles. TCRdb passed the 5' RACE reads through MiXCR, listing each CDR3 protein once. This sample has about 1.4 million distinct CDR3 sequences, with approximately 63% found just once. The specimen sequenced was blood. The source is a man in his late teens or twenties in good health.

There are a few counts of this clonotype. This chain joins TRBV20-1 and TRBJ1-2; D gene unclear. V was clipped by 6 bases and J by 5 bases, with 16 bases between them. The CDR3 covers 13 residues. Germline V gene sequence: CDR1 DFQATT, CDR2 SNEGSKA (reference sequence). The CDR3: CSAPLPGEYGYTF. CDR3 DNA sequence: TGCAGTGCCCCACTGCCGGGAGAATATGGCTACACCTTC.

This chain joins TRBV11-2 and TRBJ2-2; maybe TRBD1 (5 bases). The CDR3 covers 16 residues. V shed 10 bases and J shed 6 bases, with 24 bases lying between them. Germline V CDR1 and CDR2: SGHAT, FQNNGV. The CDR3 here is CATYLGQGRMSGELFF. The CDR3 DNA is TGTGCCACGTACCTGGGGCAGGGCAGGATGTCCGGGGAGCTGTTTTTT.

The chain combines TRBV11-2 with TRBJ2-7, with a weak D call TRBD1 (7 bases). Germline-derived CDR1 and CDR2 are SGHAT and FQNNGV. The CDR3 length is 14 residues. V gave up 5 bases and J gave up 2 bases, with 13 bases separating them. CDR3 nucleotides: TGTGCCAGCAGCCCAGGGGGGATCGCCTACGAGCAGTACTTC. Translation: CASSPGGIAYEQYF.

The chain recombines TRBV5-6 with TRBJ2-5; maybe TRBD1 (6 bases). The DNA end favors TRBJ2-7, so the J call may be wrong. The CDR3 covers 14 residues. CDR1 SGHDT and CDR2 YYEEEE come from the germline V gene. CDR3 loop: CASSTRGFRDEQYF. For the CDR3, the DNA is TGTGCCAGCAGCACCAGGGGTTTTAGGGACGAGCAGTACTTC.

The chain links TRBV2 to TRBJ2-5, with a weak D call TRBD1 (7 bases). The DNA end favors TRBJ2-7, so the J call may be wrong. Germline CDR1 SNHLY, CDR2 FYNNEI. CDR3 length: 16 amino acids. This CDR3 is CASSSARQGGGYEQYF. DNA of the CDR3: TGTGCCAGCAGTTCCGCACGACAGGGAGGAGGCTACGAGCAGTACTTC.

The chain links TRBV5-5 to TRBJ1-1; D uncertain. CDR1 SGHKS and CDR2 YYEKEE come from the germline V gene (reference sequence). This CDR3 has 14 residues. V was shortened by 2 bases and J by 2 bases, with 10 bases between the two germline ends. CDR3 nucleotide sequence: TGTGCCAGCAGCTTTACAGCGGTTAACACTGAAGCTTTCTTT. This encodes CASSFTAVNTEAFF.

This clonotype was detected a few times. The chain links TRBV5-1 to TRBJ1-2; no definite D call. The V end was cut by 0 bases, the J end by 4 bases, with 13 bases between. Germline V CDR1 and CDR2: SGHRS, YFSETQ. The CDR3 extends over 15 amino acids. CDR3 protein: CASSLEDGQFYGYTF. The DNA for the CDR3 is TGCGCCAGCAGCTTGGAAGATGGGCAGTTCTATGGCTACACCTTC. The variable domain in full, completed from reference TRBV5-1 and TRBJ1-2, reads KAGVTQTPRYLIKTRGQQVTLSCSPISGHRSVSWYQQTPGQGLQFLFEYFSETQRNKGNFPGRFSGRQFSNSRSEMNVSTLELGDSALYLCASSLEDGQFYGYTFGSGTRLTVV.

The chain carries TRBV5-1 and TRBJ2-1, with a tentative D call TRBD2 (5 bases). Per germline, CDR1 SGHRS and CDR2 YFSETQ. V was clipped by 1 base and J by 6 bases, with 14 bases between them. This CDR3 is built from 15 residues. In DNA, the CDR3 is TGCGCCAGCAGCTTGTACGGGGAACGGGGCAATGAGCAGTTCTTC. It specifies CASSLYGERGNEQFF.

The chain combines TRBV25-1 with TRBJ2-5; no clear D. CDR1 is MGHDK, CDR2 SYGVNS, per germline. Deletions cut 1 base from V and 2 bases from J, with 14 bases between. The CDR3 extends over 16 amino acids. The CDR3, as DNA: TGTGCCAGCAGTGAATTTTTAGGGAAAGGACAAGAGACCCAGTACTTC. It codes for CASSEFLGKGQETQYF.

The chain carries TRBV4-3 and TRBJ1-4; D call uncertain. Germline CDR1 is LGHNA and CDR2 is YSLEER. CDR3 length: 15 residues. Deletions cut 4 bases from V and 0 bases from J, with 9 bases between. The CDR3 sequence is CASSLTEATNEKLFF. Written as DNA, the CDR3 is TGCGCCAGCAGCCTGACCGAAGCAACTAATGAAAAACTGTTTTTT.

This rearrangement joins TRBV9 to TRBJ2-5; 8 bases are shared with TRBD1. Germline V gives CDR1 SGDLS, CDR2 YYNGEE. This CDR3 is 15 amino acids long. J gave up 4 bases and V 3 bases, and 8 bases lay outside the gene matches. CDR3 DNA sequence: TGTGCCAGCAGCGCCCAGACAGGGGTATTAGAGACCCAGTACTTC. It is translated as CASSAQTGVLETQYF.

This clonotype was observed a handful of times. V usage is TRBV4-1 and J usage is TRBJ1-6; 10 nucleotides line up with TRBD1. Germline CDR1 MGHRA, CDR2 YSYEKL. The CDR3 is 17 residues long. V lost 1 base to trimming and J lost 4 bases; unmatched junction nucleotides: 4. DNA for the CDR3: TGCGCCAGCAGCCAAGTGACAGGGGGCGAGTATAATTCACCCCTCCACTTT. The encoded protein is CASSQVTGGEYNSPLHF.

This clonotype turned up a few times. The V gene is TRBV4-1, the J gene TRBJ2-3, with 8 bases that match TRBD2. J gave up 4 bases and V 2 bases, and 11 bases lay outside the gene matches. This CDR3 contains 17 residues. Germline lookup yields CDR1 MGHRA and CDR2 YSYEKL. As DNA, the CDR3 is TGCGCCAGCAGCCAAAATAGTATAGCGGGACTGGCAGATACGCAGTATTTT. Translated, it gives CASSQNSIAGLADTQYF.

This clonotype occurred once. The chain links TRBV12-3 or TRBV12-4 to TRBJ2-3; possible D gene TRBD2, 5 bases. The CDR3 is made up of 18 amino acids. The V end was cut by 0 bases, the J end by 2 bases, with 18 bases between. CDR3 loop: CASSLARRASSSTDTQYF. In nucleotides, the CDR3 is TGTGCCAGCAGTTTAGCGAGACGGGCTAGCTCCTCCACAGATACGCAGTATTTT.

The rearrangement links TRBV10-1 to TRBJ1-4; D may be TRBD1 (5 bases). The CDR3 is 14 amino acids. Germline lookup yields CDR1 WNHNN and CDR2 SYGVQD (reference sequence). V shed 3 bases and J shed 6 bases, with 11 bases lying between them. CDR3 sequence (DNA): TGCGCCAGCAGTGACGGGACGGTAGATGAAAAACTGTTTTTT. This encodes CASSDGTVDEKLFF.

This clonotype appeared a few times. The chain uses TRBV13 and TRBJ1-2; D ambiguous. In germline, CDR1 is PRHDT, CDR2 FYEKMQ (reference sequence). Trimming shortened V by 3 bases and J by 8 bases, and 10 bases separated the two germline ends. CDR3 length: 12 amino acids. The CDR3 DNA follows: TGTGCCAGCAGCTTTTCGCGGGGAGGCTACACCTTC. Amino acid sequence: CASSFSRGGYTF.

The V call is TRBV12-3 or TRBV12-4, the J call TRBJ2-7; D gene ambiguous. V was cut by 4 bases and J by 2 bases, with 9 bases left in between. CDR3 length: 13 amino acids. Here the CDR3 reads CASSCQPTYEQYF. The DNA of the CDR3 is TGTGCCAGCAGTTGCCAGCCAACCTACGAGCAGTACTTC.

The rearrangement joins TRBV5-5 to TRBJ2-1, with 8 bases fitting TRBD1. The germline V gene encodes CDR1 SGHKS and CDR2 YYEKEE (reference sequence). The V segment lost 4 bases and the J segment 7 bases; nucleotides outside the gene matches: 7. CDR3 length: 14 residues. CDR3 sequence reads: CASSPHRGANEQFF. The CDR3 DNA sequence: TGTGCCAGCAGCCCTCACAGGGGGGCTAATGAGCAGTTCTTC.

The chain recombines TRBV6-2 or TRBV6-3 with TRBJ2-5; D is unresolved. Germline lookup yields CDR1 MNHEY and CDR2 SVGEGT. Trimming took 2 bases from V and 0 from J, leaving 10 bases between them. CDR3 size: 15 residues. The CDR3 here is CASSYRWENQETQYF. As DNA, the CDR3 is TGTGCCAGCAGTTACCGGTGGGAAAACCAAGAGACCCAGTACTTC.

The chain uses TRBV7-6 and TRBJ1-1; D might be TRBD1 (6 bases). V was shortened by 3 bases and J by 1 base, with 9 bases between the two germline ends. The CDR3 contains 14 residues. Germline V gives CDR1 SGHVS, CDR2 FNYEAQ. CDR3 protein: CASSFGTQNTEAFF. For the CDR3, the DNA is TGTGCCAGCAGCTTTGGGACACAGAACACTGAAGCTTTCTTT.

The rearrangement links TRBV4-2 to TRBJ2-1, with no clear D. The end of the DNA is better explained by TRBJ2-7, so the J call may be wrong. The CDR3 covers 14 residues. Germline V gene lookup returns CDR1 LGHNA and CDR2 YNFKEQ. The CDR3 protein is CASSQDSFTYEQYF. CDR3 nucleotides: TGTGCCAGCAGCCAAGATTCCTTTACCTACGAGCAGTACTTC.

The CDR3 nucleotides read TGCAGTGCCTTGGATCGACTAGCGATCCACACCGGGGAGCTGTTTTTT. Translated, it gives CSALDRLAIHTGELFF. The chain recombines TRBV20-1 with TRBJ2-2; 8 bases are a match to TRBD2. Germline assignment: CDR1 DFQATT and CDR2 SNEGSKA (reference sequence). This CDR3 region has 16 residues. The V segment lost 6 bases and the J segment 3 bases; nucleotides outside the gene matches: 12.

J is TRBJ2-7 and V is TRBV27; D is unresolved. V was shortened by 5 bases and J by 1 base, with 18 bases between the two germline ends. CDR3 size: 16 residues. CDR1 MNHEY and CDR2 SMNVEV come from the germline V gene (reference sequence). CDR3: CASSPSSGHVSYEQYF. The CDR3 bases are TGTGCCAGCAGTCCCTCGTCGGGCCATGTGTCCTACGAGCAGTACTTC.

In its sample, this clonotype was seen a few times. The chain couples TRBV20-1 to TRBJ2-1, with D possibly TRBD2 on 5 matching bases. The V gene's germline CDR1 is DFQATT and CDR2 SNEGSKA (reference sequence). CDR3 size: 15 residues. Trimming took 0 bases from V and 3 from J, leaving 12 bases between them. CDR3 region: CSARDLSGNYNEQFF. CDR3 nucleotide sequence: TGCAGTGCTAGAGATCTCAGCGGCAACTACAATGAGCAGTTCTTC.

CDR3 nucleotides: TGTGCCAGCAGCCAAGGAGGGGCTGACTTAGAAAACACCATATATTTT. Translated, it gives CASSQGGADLENTIYF. The chain employs TRBV4-2 and TRBJ1-3; tentatively, D is TRBD1 (5 bases). Between the trimmed V and J ends, which lost 1 base and 6 bases, there was a span of 16 bases. This CDR3 comprises 16 residues. Germline lookup yields CDR1 LGHNA and CDR2 YNFKEQ.

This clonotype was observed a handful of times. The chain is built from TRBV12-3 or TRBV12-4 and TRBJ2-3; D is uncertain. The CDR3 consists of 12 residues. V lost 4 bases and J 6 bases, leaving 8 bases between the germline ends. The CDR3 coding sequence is TGTGCCAGCAGTTCCCACGAGGATACGCAGTATTTT. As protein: CASSSHEDTQYF.

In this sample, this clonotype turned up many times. CDR3 nucleotide sequence: TGTGCCAGCAGCCAAGAGATCTCCCAGGGACAAGAGACCCAGTACTTC. Its protein is CASSQEISQGQETQYF. The rearrangement joins TRBV4-2 to TRBJ2-5; the D gene is possibly TRBD1 (5 bases). CDR1 LGHNA and CDR2 YNFKEQ come from the germline V gene. The CDR3 totals 16 residues. V was clipped by 0 bases and J by 2 bases, with 13 bases between them.

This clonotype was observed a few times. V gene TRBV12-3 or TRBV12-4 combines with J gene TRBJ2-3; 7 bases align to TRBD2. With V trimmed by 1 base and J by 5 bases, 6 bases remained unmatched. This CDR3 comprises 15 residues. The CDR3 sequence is CASSLEGRAQDTQYF. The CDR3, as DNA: TGTGCCAGCAGTTTAGAAGGGAGGGCCCAAGATACGCAGTATTTT.